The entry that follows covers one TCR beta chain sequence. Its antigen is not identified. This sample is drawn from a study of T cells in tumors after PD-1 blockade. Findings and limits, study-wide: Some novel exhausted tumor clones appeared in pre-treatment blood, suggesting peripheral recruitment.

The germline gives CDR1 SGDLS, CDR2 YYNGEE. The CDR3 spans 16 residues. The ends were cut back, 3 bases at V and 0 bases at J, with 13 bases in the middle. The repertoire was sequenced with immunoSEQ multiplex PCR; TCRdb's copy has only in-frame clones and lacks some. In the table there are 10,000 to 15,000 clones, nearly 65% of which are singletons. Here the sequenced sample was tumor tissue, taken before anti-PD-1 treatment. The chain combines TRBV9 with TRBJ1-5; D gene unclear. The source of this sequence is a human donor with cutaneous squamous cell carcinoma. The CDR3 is CASSGAGPNSNQPQHF. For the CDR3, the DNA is TGTGCCAGCAGCGGGGCGGGCCCTAATAGCAATCAGCCCCAGCATTTT.